Reported below is one T cell receptor (beta chain). Its antigen is not yet known. There are 15 amino acids in the CDR3, from cysteine to phenylalanine inclusive. Only the CDR3 DNA is retained, 45 bases long and in frame from the first base. Unmatched junction bases come to 8, with V trimmed by 6 bases and J by 5 bases. Reading the germline V gene gives CDR1 SNHLY and CDR2 FYNNEI. The cohort consisted of 666 healthy bone marrow donors. At the time of sampling, all cohort members were nominally healthy, though unrecorded immune exposures were likely present. The donor tested CMV seronegative and was one of the 352 seronegative cohort members. A peripheral blood sample was provided by each donor, and peripheral blood mononuclear cells were used for TCR beta sequencing. Genomic DNA extraction from the blood cell samples was performed with the Qiagen DNeasy Blood Extraction Kit. Library generation was performed with the immunoSEQ multiplex PCR assay. A mixture of 60 forward primers for TCR Vbeta segments and 13 reverse primers for TCR Jbeta segments was used in the multiplex PCR. The CDR3 region of rearranged TCR beta genes was amplified from genomic DNA by a multiplex PCR assay. The amplified TCR beta libraries were sequenced on the Illumina HiSeq System as 87-base-pair reads. On the study's bioinformatics: Across the 600 to 700 repertoires, a later analysis counted 60 million to 90 million unique TCR beta chains, roughly 11 million of which were shared by at least two donors. Raw reads were error-corrected and collapsed into unique sequences by a nearest-neighbor algorithm in which closely related sequences were merged to remove PCR and sequencing errors. To assign V, D and J gene segments, CDR3 sequences were aligned to IMGT reference sequences. Each retained sequence needed at least a six-nucleotide match to both a V gene segment and a J gene segment. Rearrangements were called productive when the CDR3 lacked stop codons and stayed in frame with V and J; all others were non-productive. Following IMGT convention, CDR3 was defined as the stretch from the second conserved V-encoded cysteine up to the conserved J-encoded phenylalanine. The earlier analysis of approximately 500 of the donors excluded sequences that lacked an unambiguous match to a single V gene segment. In an earlier analysis of approximately 590 of the donors, V segments were called functional above 56.7% productive rearrangements and were called segregating when the between-donor standard deviation exceeded 5%. To diagnose cytomegalovirus status from the catalog of TCR beta chain sequences, a statistical classification framework was built. In a later analysis, V and J genes were assigned by comparing TCR nucleotide sequences against IMGT/GENE-DB human TR gene sequences. Using the TCRdist pipeline, a later analysis assigned CDR3 sequences along with most-parsimonious VDJ recombination scenarios. A later analysis defined each TCR beta chain by its CDR3 amino acid sequence plus V-gene family, and excluded reads lacking a unique V-gene family. A later analysis removed over 500 highly shared, low-generation-probability nucleotide sequences to deal with suspected cross-contamination and a sequencing artifact. In a later analysis, a clonal expansion index was calculated for each public chain from normalized within-repertoire ranks of inferred template counts. In a later analysis, generation probabilities were computed with a VDJ recombination model fitted to out-of-frame rearrangements, and the resulting probabilities were checked against IGoR. In a later analysis, TCR-TCR, TCR-HLA and TCR-CMV co-occurrence was scored with hypergeometric tests, and a repertoire-size bias correction was applied to TCR pairs. To estimate false discovery rates, a later analysis permuted the HLA or CMV assignments 20 times. A later analysis grouped co-occurring TCRs with DBSCAN, adding TCRdist sequence similarity when clustering within HLA-allele-positive subsets. Co-occurrence clustering excluded repertoires with fewer than 30,000 or more than 120,000 public chains, plus five with anomalous nucleotide sharing. TCRdb took this table from immuneACCESS and kept in-frame rearrangements with V and J called. Such tables lack part of the clones; where checked against another copy, unresolved V genes explain under half of the gap, and the rest is unexplained. V and J calls and clone size are as listed in that table; D and trimming were resolved from the DNA. The sample has more than 70,000 clones on record. Roughly 1.5% of the sample is taken by the ten largest.

This sample stems from a study of cytomegalovirus exposure and HLA in healthy donors listed by TCRdb under 2017. About the study as a whole: According to an earlier analysis of a few hundred of the donors, 150 million to 200 million T cells yielded 117 million unique TCR beta sequences and less than 300 Gb of sequence data. To study patterns of TCR occurrence, a later analysis re-analyzed previously published TCR beta repertoires from more than 550 donors and added high-resolution HLA genotyping. HLA typing covered class I and class II loci at four-digit resolution. In the later analysis, no new phenotypic data were used to find candidate immune exposures; instead, reliance was placed on TCR beta sequences and their occurrence across donors. Among the roughly 400 genotyped donors, more than 70% belonged to the genetic ancestry cluster associated with self-reported Caucasian donors. Besides the first cohort of around 670 subjects, a separate validation cohort made up of about 120 different subjects was used. High-throughput TCR immunosequencing, statistical association of individual TCRs with disease status, and machine learning were combined to predict cytomegalovirus infection status. The study aimed to test whether cataloging public T cell receptors could reveal signatures of past pathogen exposure. Genome-wide SNP genotypes for about 55% of the roughly 670 donors were used in a later genetic analysis, which treated that subset as a discovery cohort. A few DR-DQ haplotypes were handled as single units for association and clustering because linkage in the cohort was strong. Typing coverage varied by locus: roughly 629-640 donors for A, B, C, DRB1 and DQB1; roughly 510 for DQA1; over 600 for DPA1; about 450 for DPB1. Among a few hundred genotyped donors of the cohort, an average of about 240,000 unique TCR beta nucleotide sequences were sequenced per donor, roughly 20% of them non-productive. Approximately 310 gigabases of sequencing data and roughly 90 million unique TCR sequences were included in an early release covering around 600 HLA-typed donors. An earlier analysis of 587 of the donors used high-throughput TCR beta sequencing to judge whether each TCR beta V gene segment behaved as functional or pseudogenic. The study profiled the T cell repertoires of hundreds of subjects by immunosequencing and related them to cytomegalovirus serostatus. Donor age, sex, ethnicity and CMV serostatus were compiled alongside the repertoire data. Every discovery cohort repertoire had been produced on one sequencing platform. What the study reported, not specific to this receptor: HLA typing was unavailable for some donors at each locus, so association tests used only the typed subset. According to a later analysis, TCR association rates differed among HLA loci, with DRB1 alleles showing the most associated TCRs and HLA-C alleles showing the fewest. Roughly uniform sequencing depth across donors was assumed in presence/absence analyses, although this assumption may not hold. Because counts were too low, about 18 rarely observed V segments, including chromosome 9 orphons, were left out of the earlier analysis of 500 to 650 of the donors. In a later genetic analysis, a missense DCLRE1C variant was associated with V-gene and J-gene trimming of TCR beta chains, and the association was replicated in an independent cohort. In an earlier analysis of about 600 of the donors, most TCR beta V segments appeared in productive rearrangements about 87% or about 30% of the time, broadly matching IMGT annotations. A further reported finding was that TCR beta sequences accurately predicted the HLA-A and HLA-B alleles for most subjects in the first cohort. A later analysis reported that several top co-occurrence clusters appeared linked to parvovirus B19, influenza, CMV and Epstein-Barr virus. At a false discovery rate of 0.05, a later analysis linked 15,000 to 20,000 TCR beta sequences to specific HLA alleles. Strong co-occurrence of HLA alleles, especially DR and DQ, made assigning TCR associations to individual alleles difficult. A cluster of highly shared sequence variants was judged likely to represent a technical artifact of the sequencing pipeline. According to a later genetic analysis, donors in an Asian-associated ancestry cluster had fewer N-insertions in productive TCRs than the approximately 700-donor mean. It was suggested by the authors that the approach could potentially be generalized to other disease states and immunological phenotypes. In vitro tests confirmed that a few of the cytomegalovirus-associated TCR beta chains recognize cytomegalovirus antigens. CMV serostatus was the only immune exposure information available for the cohort. Cytomegalovirus status was reported to be diagnosed by the classifier with high specificity and sensitivity in both the original and validation cohorts. Correlated functional status among segregating V segments might be attributable to linkage disequilibrium, but an unknown experimental factor could not be ruled out. Some IMGT-functional V segments, including TRBV6-2 and TRBV6-3, could not be told apart with the 87-base-pair reads, so those segments were excluded. This cohort had only TCR beta chains sequenced, and the lack of alpha or paired-chain data limited which features could be detected. In a later analysis, most CMV-associated TCR beta chains were found to appear HLA-restricted, with HLA associations seemingly driven largely by CMV exposure. In a later analysis, HLA-associated TCR beta chains were found to be more clonally expanded and to have lower generation probabilities than equally common non-associated chains. The study listed approximately 160 TCR beta chains as associated with cytomegalovirus. While some public TCRs were present in many individuals, most TCR sequences turned up only very rarely across donors.

The sample comprised PBMCs. This receptor chain uses TRBV2 and TRBJ1-5, with 9 junctional bases fitting TRBD1. This receptor was obtained from a woman aged 55-69 years in good health and CMV-seronegative. The CDR3 corresponds to CASSTQGAIDQPQHF. The sequenced DNA: TGTGCCAGCAGCACACAGGGGGCTATCGATCAGCCCCAGCATTTT.